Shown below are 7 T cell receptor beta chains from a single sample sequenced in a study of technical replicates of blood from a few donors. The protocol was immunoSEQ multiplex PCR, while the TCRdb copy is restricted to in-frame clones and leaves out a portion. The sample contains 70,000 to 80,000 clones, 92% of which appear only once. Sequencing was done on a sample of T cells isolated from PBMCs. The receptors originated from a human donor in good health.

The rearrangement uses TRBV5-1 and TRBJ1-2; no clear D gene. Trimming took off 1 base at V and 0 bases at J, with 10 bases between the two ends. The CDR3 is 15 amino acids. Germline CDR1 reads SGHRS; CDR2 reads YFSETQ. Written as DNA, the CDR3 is TGCGCCAGCAGCTTGTTGGAGTCGTCTAACTATGGCTACACCTTC. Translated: CASSLLESSNYGYTF.

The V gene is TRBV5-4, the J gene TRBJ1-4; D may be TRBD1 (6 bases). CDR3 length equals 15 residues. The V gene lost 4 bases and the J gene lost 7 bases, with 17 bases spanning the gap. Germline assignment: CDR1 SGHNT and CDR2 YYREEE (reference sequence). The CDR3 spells CASSNNLAGAEKLFF. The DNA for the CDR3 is TGTGCCAGCAGCAATAACCTAGCGGGGGCTGAAAAACTGTTTTTT. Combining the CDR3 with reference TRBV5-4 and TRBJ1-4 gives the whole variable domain ETGVTQSPTHLIKTRGQQVTLRCSSQSGHNTVSWYQQALGQGPQFIFQYYREEENGRGNFPPRFSGLQFPNYSSELNVNALELDDSALYLCASSNNLAGAEKLFFGSGTQLSVL.

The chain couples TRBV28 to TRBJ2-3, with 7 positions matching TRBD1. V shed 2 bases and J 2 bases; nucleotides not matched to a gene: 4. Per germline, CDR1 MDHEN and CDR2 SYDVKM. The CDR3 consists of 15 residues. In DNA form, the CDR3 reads TGTGCCAGCAGTTTAGACAGGGAGTACACAGATACGCAGTATTTT. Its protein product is CASSLDREYTDTQYF.

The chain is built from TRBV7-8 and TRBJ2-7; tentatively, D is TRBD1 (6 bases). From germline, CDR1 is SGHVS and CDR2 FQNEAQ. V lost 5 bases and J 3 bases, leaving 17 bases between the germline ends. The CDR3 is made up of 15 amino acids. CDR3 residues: CASSQGTRGIYEQYF. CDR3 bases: TGTGCCAGCAGCCAGGGGACCCGAGGGATCTACGAGCAGTACTTC. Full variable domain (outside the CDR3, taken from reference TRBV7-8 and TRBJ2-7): GAGVSQSPRYKVAKRGQDVALRCDPISGHVSLFWYQQALGQGPEFLTYFQNEAQLDKSGLPSDRFFAERPEGSVSTLKIQRTQQEDSAVYLCASSQGTRGIYEQYFGPGTRLTVT.

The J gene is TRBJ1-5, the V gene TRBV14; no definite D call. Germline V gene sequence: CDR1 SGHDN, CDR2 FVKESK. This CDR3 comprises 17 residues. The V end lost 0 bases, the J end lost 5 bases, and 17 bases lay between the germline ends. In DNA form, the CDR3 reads TGTGCCAGCAGCCAAGAGAAAGGGTACCTCGGGGATCAGCCCCAGCATTTT. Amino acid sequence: CASSQEKGYLGDQPQHF.

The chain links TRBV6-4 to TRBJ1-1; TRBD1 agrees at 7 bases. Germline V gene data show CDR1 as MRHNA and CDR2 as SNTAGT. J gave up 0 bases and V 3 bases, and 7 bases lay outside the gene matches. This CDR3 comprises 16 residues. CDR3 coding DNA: TGTGCCAGCAGTGATCCCCAAGGGACAGTGAACACTGAAGCTTTCTTT. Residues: CASSDPQGTVNTEAFF.

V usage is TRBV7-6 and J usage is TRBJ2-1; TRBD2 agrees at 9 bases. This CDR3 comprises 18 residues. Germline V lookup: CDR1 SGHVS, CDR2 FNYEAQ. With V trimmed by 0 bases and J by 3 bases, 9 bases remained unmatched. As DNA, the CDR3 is TGTGCCAGCAGCTTAGCGCCAGGGACTAGCAGTTTCTACAATGAGCAGTTCTTC. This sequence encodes CASSLAPGTSSFYNEQFF.